These 2 T cell receptor beta chains came from one sample sequenced in a study of blood T cell repertoires in COVID-19. Measured with immunoSEQ multiplex PCR; TCRdb has only the in-frame clones, and not every one. The data contain some 380,000 clones, roughly 86% of them seen just once; the ten biggest clones take up 1.3%. Sequencing used PBMCs or T cells enriched from blood (not recorded which). These receptors all stem from a man aged 25 to 40 who had recovered from COVID-19.

The rearrangement joins TRBV11-3 to TRBJ2-1; D is unresolved. Per germline, CDR1 SGHNT and CDR2 YENEEA. The CDR3 consists of 15 residues. V lost 3 bases and J 0 bases, leaving 9 bases between the germline ends. Here the CDR3 reads CASSFTESSYNEQFF. CDR3 sequence (DNA): TGTGCCAGCAGCTTTACTGAATCCTCCTACAATGAGCAGTTCTTC.

This clone was picked up a small number of times. The CDR3 spells CASSHGHPYEQYF. The CDR3 nucleotides read TGTGCCAGCAGCCATGGACATCCCTACGAGCAGTACTTC. The gene calls are TRBV7-2 and TRBJ2-7, with a tentative D call TRBD1 (5 bases). CDR3 size: 13 residues. CDR1 SGHTA and CDR2 FQGNSA come from the germline V gene. V dropped 5 bases and J dropped 2 bases, with 10 bases sitting between them.